These 8 T cell receptor beta chains were sequenced from one sample in a study of shared clonotypes between healthy human individuals. TCRdb keeps only in-frame clones here, not all; method: immunoSEQ multiplex PCR. The table records 780,000 or so clones, around 70% of them present only once. The sample consisted of memory CD4+ T cells sorted from blood. Documented subset: CD45RA-negative fraction. These receptors were taken from a woman aged 30 to 39 in good health.

The chain is built from TRBV28 and TRBJ2-5; TRBD2 might be the D (6 bases). The CDR3 loop spans 15 amino acids. Deletions cut 5 bases from V and 5 bases from J, with 18 bases between. The germline V gene encodes CDR1 MDHEN and CDR2 SYDVKM. CDR3 residues: CASSIRDSWWETQYF. The CDR3 nucleotides are TGTGCCAGCAGTATCCGGGACTCCTGGTGGGAGACCCAGTACTTC.

V is TRBV9 and J is TRBJ2-1; 7 bases align to TRBD2. The V gene's germline CDR1 is SGDLS and CDR2 YYNGEE. This CDR3 region has 17 residues. J gave up 0 bases and V 1 base, and 7 bases lay outside the gene matches. The CDR3 DNA is TGTGCCAGCAGCGTACGGGCCGGGGGGAGCTCCTACAATGAGCAGTTCTTC. It codes for CASSVRAGGSSYNEQFF.

This rearrangement joins TRBV5-1 to TRBJ2-1, with D unresolved. In germline, CDR1 is SGHRS, CDR2 YFSETQ. The CDR3 length is 14 residues. Trimming removed 3 bases from V and 4 bases from J, with 11 bases in between. The CDR3 reads CASSSDGLYNEQFF. The CDR3 bases are TGCGCCAGCAGCTCCGACGGCCTATACAATGAGCAGTTCTTC. Full variable domain (rest looked up from reference TRBV5-1 and TRBJ2-1): KAGVTQTPRYLIKTRGQQVTLSCSPISGHRSVSWYQQTPGQGLQFLFEYFSETQRNKGNFPGRFSGRQFSNSRSEMNVSTLELGDSALYLCASSSDGLYNEQFFGPGTRLTVL.

The gene calls are TRBV23-1 and TRBJ1-5; D is uncertain. TRBV23-1 is recorded as an ORF, its role being uncertain. V was shortened by 4 bases and J by 6 bases, with 22 bases between the two germline ends. This CDR3 has 17 residues. The CDR3 is CASSLPSSVQEGQPQHF. In DNA form, the CDR3 reads TGCGCCAGCAGTCTACCCTCTTCGGTCCAGGAAGGTCAGCCCCAGCATTTT.

The CDR3 is CSVAGDTSYEQYF. CDR3 in DNA: TGCAGCGTTGCCGGGGACACCTCCTACGAGCAGTACTTC. This sequence joins TRBV29-1 and TRBJ2-7, with TRBD1 as a possible D gene (6 bases). The CDR3 length is 13 residues. The germline CDR1 and CDR2 sequences are SQVTM and ANQGSEA. Trimming removed 4 bases from V and 0 bases from J, with 10 bases in between.

V usage is TRBV19 and J usage is TRBJ2-1; D might be TRBD2 (5 bases). The length of the CDR3 is 14 residues. Trimming took 4 bases from V and 5 from J, leaving 12 bases between them. Germline V CDR1 and CDR2: LNHDA, SQIVND (reference sequence). CDR3: CASSNPLGNNEQFF. The CDR3 bases are TGTGCCAGTAGTAACCCACTAGGAAACAATGAGCAGTTCTTC.

This clone was recorded a few times. The V call is TRBV4-2, the J call TRBJ1-3; D ambiguous. The CDR3 length is 14 residues. Per germline, CDR1 LGHNA and CDR2 YNFKEQ. The V end was cut by 0 bases, the J end by 4 bases, with 7 bases between. The CDR3 here is CASSQDRSGNTIYF. CDR3 DNA sequence: TGTGCCAGCAGCCAAGACAGGTCCGGAAACACCATATATTTT.

Comment on this clone: The same CDR3 can be traced to other DNA sequences in this sample. This chain joins TRBV7-2 and TRBJ2-7; D is uncertain. CDR1 is SGHTA, CDR2 FQGNSA, per germline. Trimming took off 5 bases at V and 2 bases at J, with 7 bases between the two ends. This CDR3 spans 12 amino acids. The CDR3 reads CASSPGPYEQYF. CDR3 sequence (DNA): TGTGCCAGCAGCCCCGGCCCCTACGAGCAGTACTTC.